The 5 T cell receptor beta chains below come from one sample, sequenced in a study of cytomegalovirus exposure and HLA in healthy donors. PCR used 60 Vbeta primers and 13 Jbeta primers. TCRdb keeps only in-frame clones here, not all; method: immunoSEQ multiplex PCR. The ten top clones account for more than 3%, within a sample of around 100,000 clones. Sequencing was performed on PBMCs. These receptors all come from a man between 25 and 39 years old in good health and CMV-seronegative.

The chain joins TRBV18 to TRBJ2-1, with D possibly TRBD2 on 7 matching bases. Germline values: CDR1 KGHSH, CDR2 LQKENI. Trimming took off 3 bases at V and 5 bases at J, with 14 bases between the two ends. The CDR3 length is 15 residues. In nucleotides, the CDR3 is TGTGCCAGCTCACCGTGGGGGGGCCTTGACAATGAGCAGTTCTTC. Translating it yields CASSPWGGLDNEQFF.

The V and J genes are TRBV7-8 and TRBJ1-1; TRBD1 aligns across 11 bases. This CDR3 spans 15 amino acids. CDR1 is SGHVS and CDR2 is FQNEAQ in the germline V gene. After removal of 3 bases from V and 4 bases from J, the junction contained 4 bases not matched to a gene. CDR3 residues: CASSFLGTGGTEAFF. Here the CDR3 DNA reads TGTGCCAGCAGCTTTTTAGGGACAGGGGGCACTGAAGCTTTCTTT.

The chain employs TRBV7-9 and TRBJ2-2; a weak D match, TRBD1 (6 bases). Trimming shortened V by 7 bases and J by 2 bases, and 11 bases separated the two germline ends. CDR1 SEHNR and CDR2 FQNEAQ come from the germline V gene (reference sequence). The length of the CDR3 is 14 residues. CDR3: CASTTRGNTGELFF. The CDR3 DNA reads as TGTGCCAGCACCACCAGGGGAAACACCGGGGAGCTGTTTTTT.

Here the CDR3 DNA reads TGTGCCAGCAGCTTTCCGGACAATGAGCAGTTCTTC. Protein product: CASSFPDNEQFF. J is TRBJ2-1 and V is TRBV7-9; D unresolved. Germline assignment: CDR1 SEHNR and CDR2 FQNEAQ (reference sequence). This CDR3 comprises 12 residues. The V end was cut by 3 bases, the J end by 5 bases, with 5 bases between.

The chain is built from TRBV2 and TRBJ1-1; 7 bases line up with TRBD1. V lost 5 bases, J lost 11 bases, and 8 bases stayed unmatched. The CDR3 contains 12 residues. Germline lookup yields CDR1 SNHLY and CDR2 FYNNEI. The CDR3 coding sequence is TGTGCCAGCAGTTTTACGACAGGGTCGGCTTTCTTT. It codes for CASSFTTGSAFF. The complete variable domain, with remaining parts taken from reference TRBV2 and TRBJ1-1, reads EPEVTQTPSHQVTQMGQEVILRCVPISNHLYFYWYRQILGQKVEFLVSFYNNEISEKSEIFDDQFSVERPDGSNFTLKIRSTKLEDSAMYFCASSFTTGSAFFGQGTRLTVV.